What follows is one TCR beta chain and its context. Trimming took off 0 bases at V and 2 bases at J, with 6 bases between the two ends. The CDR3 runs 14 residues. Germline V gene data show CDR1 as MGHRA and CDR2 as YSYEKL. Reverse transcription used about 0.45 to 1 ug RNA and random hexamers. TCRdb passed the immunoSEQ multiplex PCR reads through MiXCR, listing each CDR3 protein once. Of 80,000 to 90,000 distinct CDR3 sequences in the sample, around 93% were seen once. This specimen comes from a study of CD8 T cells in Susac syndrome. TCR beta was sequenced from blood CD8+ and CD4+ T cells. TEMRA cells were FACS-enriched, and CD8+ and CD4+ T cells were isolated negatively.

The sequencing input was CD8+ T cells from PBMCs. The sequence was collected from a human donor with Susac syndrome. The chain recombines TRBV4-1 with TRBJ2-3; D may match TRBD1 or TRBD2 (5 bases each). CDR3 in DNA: TGCGCCAGCAGCCAAGACGGGGCCACAGATACGCAGTATTTT. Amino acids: CASSQDGATDTQYF.